These 17 T cell receptor beta chains were all obtained from the same sample, sequenced in a study of OX40 agonist ivuxolimab in advanced cancers. Sequenced by immunoSEQ multiplex PCR; TCRdb stores in-frame clones only, minus some. The sample has approximately 76,000 clones; 85% to 90% are singletons. Sequenced here: CD4+ or CD8+ T cells sorted from blood, sampled in a trial of the OX40 agonist ivuxolimab. The receptors here all came from an adult with an advanced solid tumor such as melanoma, head and neck, liver or kidney cancer.

The V and J genes are TRBV28 and TRBJ1-1; a possible D gene is TRBD1 (6 bases). The ends were cut back, 3 bases at V and 1 base at J, with 6 bases in the middle. Germline V gene lookup returns CDR1 MDHEN and CDR2 SYDVKM. This CDR3 is built from 13 residues. This CDR3 reads CASSLGQNTEAFF. The CDR3 coding sequence is TGTGCCAGCAGTTTGGGACAGAACACTGAAGCTTTCTTT. Full variable domain (missing parts from reference TRBV28 and TRBJ1-1): DVKVTQSSRYLVKRTGEKVFLECVQDMDHENMFWYRQDPGLGLRLIYFSYDVKMKEKGDIPEGYSVSREKKERFSLILESASTNQTSMYLCASSLGQNTEAFFGQGTRLTVV.

The chain has TRBV7-9 and TRBJ2-3, with 14 bases that match TRBD2. V lost 2 bases and J lost 4; bases outside the gene matches: 8. There are 18 residues in the CDR3. The germline CDR1 and CDR2 sequences are SEHNR and FQNEAQ (reference sequence). CDR3 sequence: CASSLKEGTSGSADTQYF. The CDR3 DNA reads TGTGCCAGCAGCTTAAAGGAGGGGACTAGCGGGAGCGCAGATACGCAGTATTTT.

This clone has only a few counts. The rearrangement links TRBV7-8 to TRBJ2-1; 11 nucleotides match TRBD2. In germline, CDR1 is SGHVS, CDR2 FQNEAQ. The CDR3 is 15 residues long. The J segment lost 7 bases and the V segment lost 0 bases, leaving 2 bases of the junction unmatched. The CDR3 nucleotides read TGTGCCAGCAGCTTAGCGGGGACTAGCGGTAATGAGCAGTTCTTC. Translated: CASSLAGTSGNEQFF.

J is TRBJ2-2 and V is TRBV11-3; tentative D call: TRBD1 (5 bases). The CDR3 spans 12 residues. Trimming removed 9 bases at V and 10 bases at J, with 15 bases between. Germline assignment: CDR1 SGHNT and CDR2 YENEEA. The CDR3 spells CASRYQGLELFF. The CDR3 DNA reads TGTGCCAGTCGCTACCAGGGCCTGGAGCTGTTTTTT.

This sequence joins TRBV18 and TRBJ2-7; 7 bases map to TRBD1. The CDR3 extends over 13 amino acids. The ends lost 6 bases at V and 3 bases at J; junction bases unmatched: 5. Germline CDR1 reads KGHSH; CDR2 reads LQKENI. The CDR3 sequence is CASSHGQDYEQYF. The DNA of the CDR3 is TGTGCCAGCTCCCACGGACAGGACTACGAGCAGTACTTC.

V and J are TRBV29-1 and TRBJ2-3; D gene uncertain. This CDR3 has 14 amino acids. The germline V gene has CDR1 SQVTM and CDR2 ANQGSEA. V dropped 4 bases and J dropped 0 bases, with 11 bases sitting between them. CDR3 protein: CSVAAGASTDTQYF. CDR3 DNA sequence: TGCAGCGTTGCCGCCGGAGCTAGCACAGATACGCAGTATTTT.

The chain joins TRBV20-1 to TRBJ2-7; TRBD1 aligns across 7 bases. CDR3 length: 11 amino acids. The germline CDR1 and CDR2 sequences are DFQATT and SNEGSKA (reference sequence). J gave up 5 bases and V 3 bases, and 1 base lay outside the gene matches. CDR3 sequence: CSARTGHEQYF. The CDR3 DNA is TGCAGTGCTAGGACAGGGCACGAGCAGTACTTC.

This chain uses TRBV27 with TRBJ1-2; D call uncertain. The V gene's germline CDR1 is MNHEY and CDR2 SMNVEV (reference sequence). Trimming left V 5 bases short and J 4 bases short, with 17 bases between. CDR3 length equals 15 residues. The CDR3 loop reads CASSTPREGGYGYTF. The CDR3 region has the DNA TGTGCCAGCAGTACCCCCCGAGAAGGCGGCTATGGCTACACCTTC.

This chain uses TRBV11-3 with TRBJ2-3; 7 nucleotides align to TRBD2. This CDR3 region has 14 residues. In germline, CDR1 is SGHNT, CDR2 YENEEA. V gave up 9 bases and J gave up 2 bases; unmatched junction bases: 8. The CDR3 DNA reads as TGTGCCAGTACCCCCGGGACTACCACAGATACGCAGTATTTT. Its protein product is CASTPGTTTDTQYF.

This rearrangement joins TRBV6-5 to TRBJ2-7; D is perhaps TRBD2 (6 bases). The V gene lost 8 bases and the J gene lost 4 bases, with 12 bases spanning the gap. Germline lookup yields CDR1 MNHEY and CDR2 SVGAGI. This CDR3 region has 12 residues. CDR3 nucleotide sequence: TGTGCCAGCCACACGGGGGTATACGAGCAGTACTTC. Its protein product is CASHTGVYEQYF.

The CDR3 DNA follows: TGTGCCAGCTCACCGTACAGTATGGCCTATGGCTACACCTTC. This translates into CASSPYSMAYGYTF. The rearrangement joins TRBV18 to TRBJ1-2; no clear D gene. Per the germline V gene, CDR1 is KGHSH and CDR2 is LQKENI. The CDR3 spans 14 residues. V lost 3 bases to trimming and J lost 4 bases, with 12 bases between them. The whole variable domain, filled in from reference TRBV18 and TRBJ1-2, reads NAGVMQNPRHLVRRRGQEARLRCSPMKGHSHVYWYRQLPEEGLKFMVYLQKENIIDESGMPKERFSAEFPKEGPSILRIQQVVRGDSAAYFCASSPYSMAYGYTFGSGTRLTVV.

The chain carries TRBV5-1 and TRBJ2-6; perhaps TRBD2 as D (5 bases). Per the germline V gene, CDR1 is SGHRS and CDR2 is YFSETQ. The CDR3 has 14 residues. V gave up 4 bases and J gave up 1 base, with 6 bases separating them. The CDR3, as DNA: TGCGCCAGCAGCCCGGGATCTGGGGCCAACGTCCTGACTTTC. Translated, it gives CASSPGSGANVLTF.

V gene TRBV5-1 combines with J gene TRBJ2-1; no clear D. This CDR3 is 14 amino acids long. CDR1 SGHRS and CDR2 YFSETQ come from the germline V gene. Trimming left V 1 base short and J 5 bases short, with 10 bases between. CDR3 sequence: CASSLFVDDNEQFF. CDR3 bases: TGCGCCAGCAGCTTGTTCGTCGACGACAATGAGCAGTTCTTC.

This clone was recorded once. V and J are TRBV27 and TRBJ1-2, with a weak D call TRBD1 (6 bases). The germline V gene encodes CDR1 MNHEY and CDR2 SMNVEV (reference sequence). The CDR3 spans 15 residues. The germline V and J ends were trimmed by 4 bases and 4 bases, with 16 bases remaining between them. CDR3 nucleotides: TGTGCCAGCAGTTCCATTGGGGGGGGCACCTATGGCTACACCTTC. Protein product: CASSSIGGGTYGYTF.

This clone was counted at least ten times. The rearrangement links TRBV27 to TRBJ1-5; D not resolved. Germline V gene data show CDR1 as MNHEY and CDR2 as SMNVEV (reference sequence). The CDR3 consists of 15 residues. V was trimmed by 3 bases and J by 0 bases, leaving 9 bases between them. Here the CDR3 reads CASSFGVNSNQPQHF. The CDR3 bases are TGTGCCAGCAGTTTTGGAGTAAATAGCAATCAGCCCCAGCATTTT.

The rearrangement joins TRBV4-2 to TRBJ2-1, with 8 bases aligning to TRBD2. V trimming: 0 bases; J trimming: 0 bases; junction bases outside the gene matches: 1. Germline V lookup: CDR1 LGHNA, CDR2 YNFKEQ. The CDR3 sequence is 16 residues long. The CDR3 reads CASSQETSGSYNEQFF. DNA for the CDR3: TGTGCCAGCAGCCAAGAAACTAGCGGCTCCTACAATGAGCAGTTCTTC.

The J gene is TRBJ2-3, the V gene TRBV5-4; TRBD2 matches at 15 bases. The CDR3 is 17 residues long. The J segment lost 6 bases and the V segment lost 2 bases, leaving 7 bases of the junction unmatched. The V gene's germline CDR1 is SGHNT and CDR2 YYREEE (reference sequence). This CDR3 reads CASSFLGLAGGGDTQYF. The DNA of the CDR3 is TGTGCCAGCAGCTTTTTGGGACTAGCGGGAGGAGGGGATACGCAGTATTTT.